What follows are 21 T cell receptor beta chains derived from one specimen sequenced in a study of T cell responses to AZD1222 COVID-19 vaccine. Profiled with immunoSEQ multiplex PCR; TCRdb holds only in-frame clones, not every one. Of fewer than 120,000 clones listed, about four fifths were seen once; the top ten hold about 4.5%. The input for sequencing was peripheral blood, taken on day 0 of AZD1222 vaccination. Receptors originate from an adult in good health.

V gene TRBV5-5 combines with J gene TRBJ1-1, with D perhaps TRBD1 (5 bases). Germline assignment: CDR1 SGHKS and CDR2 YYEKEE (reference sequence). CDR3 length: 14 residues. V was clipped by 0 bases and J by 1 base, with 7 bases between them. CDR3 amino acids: CASSLVTGNTEAFF. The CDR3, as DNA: TGTGCCAGCAGCTTGGTAACAGGGAACACTGAAGCTTTCTTT.

This chain's CDR3 is CASSEVNRGADTEAFF. In DNA, the CDR3 is TGTGCCAGCAGTGAAGTGAACAGGGGGGCTGACACTGAAGCTTTCTTT. The V call is TRBV6-1, the J call TRBJ1-1, with 8 bases fitting TRBD1. The CDR3 length is 16 residues. V lost 1 base, J lost 3 bases, and 7 bases stayed unmatched. CDR1 and CDR2 from the germline V gene are MNHNS and SASEGT.

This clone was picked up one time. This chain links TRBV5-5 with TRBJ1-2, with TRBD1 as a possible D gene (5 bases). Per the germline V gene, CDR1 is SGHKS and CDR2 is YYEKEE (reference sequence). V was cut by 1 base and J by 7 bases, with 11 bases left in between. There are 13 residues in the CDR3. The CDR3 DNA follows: TGTGCCAGCAGCTTGCGAGGGGAGTTTGGCTACACCTTC. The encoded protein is CASSLRGEFGYTF.

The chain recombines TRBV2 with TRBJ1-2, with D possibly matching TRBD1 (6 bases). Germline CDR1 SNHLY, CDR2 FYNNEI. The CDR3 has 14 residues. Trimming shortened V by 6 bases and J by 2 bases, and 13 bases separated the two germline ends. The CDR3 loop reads CASRRGMANYGYTF. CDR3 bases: TGTGCCAGCAGAAGGGGGATGGCGAACTATGGCTACACCTTC.

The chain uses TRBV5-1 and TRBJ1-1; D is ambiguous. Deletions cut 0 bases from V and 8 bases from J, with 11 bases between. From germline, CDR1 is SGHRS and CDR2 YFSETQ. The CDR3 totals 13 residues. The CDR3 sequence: CASSLATPQEAFF. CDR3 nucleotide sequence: TGCGCCAGCAGCTTGGCCACGCCACAGGAAGCTTTCTTT.

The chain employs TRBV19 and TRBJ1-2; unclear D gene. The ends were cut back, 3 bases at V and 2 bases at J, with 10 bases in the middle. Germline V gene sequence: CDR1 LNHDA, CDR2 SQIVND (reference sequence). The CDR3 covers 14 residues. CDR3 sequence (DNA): TGTGCCAGTAGTATTGGGCCAAGAAACTATGGCTACACCTTC. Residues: CASSIGPRNYGYTF.

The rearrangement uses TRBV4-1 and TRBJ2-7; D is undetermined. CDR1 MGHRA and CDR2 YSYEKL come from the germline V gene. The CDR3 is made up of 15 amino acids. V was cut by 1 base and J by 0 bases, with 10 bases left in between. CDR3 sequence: CASSQGSPSSYEQYF. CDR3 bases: TGCGCCAGCAGCCAAGGGTCCCCAAGCTCCTACGAGCAGTACTTC.

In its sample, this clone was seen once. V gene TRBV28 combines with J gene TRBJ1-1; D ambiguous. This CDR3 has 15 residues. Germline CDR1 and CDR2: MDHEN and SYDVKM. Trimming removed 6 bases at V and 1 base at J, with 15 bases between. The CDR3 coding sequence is TGTGCCAGCAGCCAACGACGGATTCCGAACACTGAAGCTTTCTTT. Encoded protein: CASSQRRIPNTEAFF.

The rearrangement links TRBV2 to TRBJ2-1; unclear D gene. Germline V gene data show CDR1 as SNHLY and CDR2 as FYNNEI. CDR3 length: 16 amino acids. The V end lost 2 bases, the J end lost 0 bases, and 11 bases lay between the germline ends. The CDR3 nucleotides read TGTGCCAGCAGTGAACTTTCACCGAGCTCCTACAATGAGCAGTTCTTC. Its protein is CASSELSPSSYNEQFF.

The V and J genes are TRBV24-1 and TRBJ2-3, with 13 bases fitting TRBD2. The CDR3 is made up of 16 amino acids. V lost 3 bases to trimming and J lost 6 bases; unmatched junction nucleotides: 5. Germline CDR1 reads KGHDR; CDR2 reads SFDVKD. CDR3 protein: CATSDELAGGRDTQYF. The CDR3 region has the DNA TGTGCCACCAGTGATGAACTAGCGGGAGGGCGGGATACGCAGTATTTT.

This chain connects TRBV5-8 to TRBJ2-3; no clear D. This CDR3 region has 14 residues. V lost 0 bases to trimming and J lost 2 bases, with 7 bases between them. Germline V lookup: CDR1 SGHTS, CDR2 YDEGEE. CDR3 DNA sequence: TGTGCCAGCAGCTTGGTACCAGCCACAGATACGCAGTATTTT. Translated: CASSLVPATDTQYF.

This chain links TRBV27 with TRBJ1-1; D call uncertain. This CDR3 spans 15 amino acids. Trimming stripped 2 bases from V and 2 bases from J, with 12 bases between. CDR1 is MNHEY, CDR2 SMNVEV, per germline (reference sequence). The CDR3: CASSLSGRHNTEAFF. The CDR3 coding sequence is TGTGCCAGCAGTTTAAGCGGCAGGCATAACACTGAAGCTTTCTTT.

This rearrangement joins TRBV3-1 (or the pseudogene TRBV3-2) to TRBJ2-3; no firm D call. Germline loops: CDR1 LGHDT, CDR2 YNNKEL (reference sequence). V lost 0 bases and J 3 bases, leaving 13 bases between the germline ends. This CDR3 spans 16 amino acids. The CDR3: CASSQDQPLLTDTQYF. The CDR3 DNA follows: TGTGCCAGCAGCCAAGATCAGCCCTTGCTGACAGATACGCAGTATTTT.

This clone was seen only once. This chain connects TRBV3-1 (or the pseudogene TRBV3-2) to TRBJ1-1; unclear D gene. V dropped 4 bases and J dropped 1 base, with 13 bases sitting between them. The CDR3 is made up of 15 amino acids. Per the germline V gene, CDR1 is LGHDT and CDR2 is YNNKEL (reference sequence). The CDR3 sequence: CASSPSPRGNTEAFF. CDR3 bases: TGTGCCAGCAGCCCCAGCCCCCGGGGGAACACTGAAGCTTTCTTT.

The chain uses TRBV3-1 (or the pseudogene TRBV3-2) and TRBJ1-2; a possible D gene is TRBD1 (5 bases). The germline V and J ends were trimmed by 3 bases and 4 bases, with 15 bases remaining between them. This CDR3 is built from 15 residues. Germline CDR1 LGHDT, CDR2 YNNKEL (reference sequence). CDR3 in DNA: TGTGCCAGCAGCCAGGGACGCTCGACACCCTATGGCTACACCTTC. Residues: CASSQGRSTPYGYTF.

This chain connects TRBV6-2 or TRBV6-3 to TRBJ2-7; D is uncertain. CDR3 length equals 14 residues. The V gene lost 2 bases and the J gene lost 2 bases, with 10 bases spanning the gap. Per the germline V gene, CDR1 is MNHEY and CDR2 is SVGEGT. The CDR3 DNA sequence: TGTGCCAGCAGTTACGTTGACTTTACCTACGAGCAGTACTTC. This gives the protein CASSYVDFTYEQYF.

The CDR3 nucleotides read TGTGCCAGTTCCTTAGCGGGAGCGAACACCGGGGAGCTGTTTTTT. It is translated as CASSLAGANTGELFF. The V and J genes are TRBV28 and TRBJ2-2; 9 bases fit TRBD2. CDR3 size: 15 residues. CDR1 MDHEN and CDR2 SYDVKM come from the germline V gene. V gave up 9 bases and J gave up 0 bases; unmatched junction bases: 5.

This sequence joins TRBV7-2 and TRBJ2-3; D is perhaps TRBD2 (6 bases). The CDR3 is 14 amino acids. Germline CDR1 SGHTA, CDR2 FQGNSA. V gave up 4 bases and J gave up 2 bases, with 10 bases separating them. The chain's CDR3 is CASSSGDVTDTQYF. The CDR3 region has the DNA TGTGCCAGCAGCTCGGGGGATGTCACAGATACGCAGTATTTT.

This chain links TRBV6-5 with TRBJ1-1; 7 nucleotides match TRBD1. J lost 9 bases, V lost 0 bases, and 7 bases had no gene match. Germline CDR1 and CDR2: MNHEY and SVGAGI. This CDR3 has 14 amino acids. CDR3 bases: TGTGCCAGCAGTTACTCAGGGGCAGGGGGAAAAGCTTTCTTT. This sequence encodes CASSYSGAGGKAFF.

CDR3 residues: CASSEDRVETGELFF. DNA of the CDR3: TGTGCCAGCAGTGAGGACAGGGTGGAAACCGGGGAGCTGTTTTTT. The rearrangement links TRBV2 to TRBJ2-2, with 8 bases aligning to TRBD1. V shed 3 bases and J 5 bases; nucleotides not matched to a gene: 5. The CDR3 is 15 amino acids. Germline CDR1 and CDR2: SNHLY and FYNNEI.

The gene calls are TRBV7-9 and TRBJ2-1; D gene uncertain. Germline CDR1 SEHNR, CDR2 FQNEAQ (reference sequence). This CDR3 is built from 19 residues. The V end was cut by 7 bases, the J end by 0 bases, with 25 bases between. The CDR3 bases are TGTGCCAGCATCAGTAGGGCTCGTACCGTCTCTAGCTCCTACAATGAGCAGTTCTTC. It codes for CASISRARTVSSSYNEQFF.